This T cell receptor (beta chain) is from a study of response to subunit inactivated influenza vaccine. The CDR3 sequence is 14 residues long. Germline CDR1 LGHDT, CDR2 YNNKEL (reference sequence). With 2 bases removed from V and 5 bases from J, the gap between germline ends came to 12 bases. Overall study findings and caveats: Seasonal influenza vaccination, on each occasion, was suggested by the authors to recruit few new T cells.

To note about this clonotype: No antigen is known for it.

TCRdb itself ran the RT-PCR reads through MiXCR, one entry per CDR3 protein. The table shows 250,000 to 350,000 distinct CDR3 sequences, with approximately 21% occurring only once. The sequencing here drew on PBMCs from blood, taken about 19 months after vaccination. The chain couples TRBV3-1 to TRBJ1-2, with D tentatively TRBD1 (6 bases). The origin of this receptor is a man between 50 and 75 years old who received an inactivated influenza vaccine. The CDR3 sequence: CASSQPQGGYGYTF. As DNA, the CDR3 is TGTGCCAGCAGCCAACCACAAGGGGGGTATGGCTACACCTTC.